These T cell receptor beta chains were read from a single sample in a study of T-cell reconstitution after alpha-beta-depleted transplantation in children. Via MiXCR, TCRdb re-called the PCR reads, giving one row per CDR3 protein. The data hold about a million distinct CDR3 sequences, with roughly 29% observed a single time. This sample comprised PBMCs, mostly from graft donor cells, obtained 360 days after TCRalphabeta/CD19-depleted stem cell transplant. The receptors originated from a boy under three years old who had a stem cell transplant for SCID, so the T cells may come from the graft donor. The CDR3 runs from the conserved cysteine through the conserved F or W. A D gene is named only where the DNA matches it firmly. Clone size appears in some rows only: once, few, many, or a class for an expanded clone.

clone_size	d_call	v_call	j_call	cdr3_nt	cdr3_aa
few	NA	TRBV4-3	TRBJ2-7	TGCGCCAGCAGCCTCACCGCGGGTCCCTCCTACGAGCAGTACTTC	CASSLTAGPSYEQYF
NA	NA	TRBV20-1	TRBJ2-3	TGCAGTGCTAGAGCGAGGCGAGTCGGGCCCTCTAGCACAGATACGCAGTATTTT	CSARARRVGPSSTDTQYF
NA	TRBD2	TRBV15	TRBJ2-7	TGTGCCACCAGCAGAGGACTAGCGGGGCACGAGCAGTACTTC	CATSRGLAGHEQYF
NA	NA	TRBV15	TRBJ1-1	TGTGCCACCAGCAGAGGCCCAGTTCCGATGGGGACTGAAGCTTTCTTT	CATSRGPVPMGTEAFF
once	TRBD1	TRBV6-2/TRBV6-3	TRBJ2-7	TGTGCCAGCAGCCTCGACAGGGCTTCACTCTACGAGCAGTACTTC	CASSLDRASLYEQYF
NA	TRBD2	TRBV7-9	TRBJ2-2	TGTGCCAGCAGCTCCGGACTAGCGTCCGGGGAGCTGTTTTTT	CASSSGLASGELFF
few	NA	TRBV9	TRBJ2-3	TGTGCCAGCAGCGTAGGATTCGGGAGCACAGATACGCAGTATTTT	CASSVGFGSTDTQYF
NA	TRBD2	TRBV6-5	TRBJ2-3	TGTGCCAGCAGTTCGACTAGCGGGGCTGCAGATACGCAGTATTTT	CASSSTSGAADTQYF
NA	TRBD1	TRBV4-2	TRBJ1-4	TGTGCCAGCAGCCAGGGGGACAGGGACGTGGGAAAACTGTTTTTT	CASSQGDRDVGKLFF
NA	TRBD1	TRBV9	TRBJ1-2	TGTGCCAGCAGCGCCCGCAGGGGGGATAACTATGGCTACACCTTC	CASSARRGDNYGYTF
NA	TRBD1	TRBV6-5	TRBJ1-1	TGTGCCAGCAGTTCGCGACAGGGGGCGAGGGCTTTCTTT	CASSSRQGARAFF
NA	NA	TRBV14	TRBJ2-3	TGTGCCAGCAGCCCGACGCAAATCCAACTAGGGCGGTATTTT	CASSPTQIQLGRYF
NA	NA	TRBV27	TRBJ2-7	TGTGCCAGCAGATATCGGGGGTACGGTGGCAGCTCCTACGAGCAGTACTTC	CASRYRGYGGSSYEQYF
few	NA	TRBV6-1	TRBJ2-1	TGTGCCAGCAGGTCCCACAAGGCGGGCAATGAGCAGTTCTTC	CASRSHKAGNEQFF
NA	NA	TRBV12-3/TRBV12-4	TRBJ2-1	TGTGCCAGCAGTTTAGGGGGGATCGGGGAGCAGTTCTTC	CASSLGGIGEQFF
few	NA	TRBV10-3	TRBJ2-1	TGTGCCATCAGTGAACTGGTGAATGAGCAGTTCTTC	CAISELVNEQFF
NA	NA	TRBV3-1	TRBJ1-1	TGTGCCAGCAGCCAAGAAGGAACAATGAACACTGAAGCTTTCTTT	CASSQEGTMNTEAFF
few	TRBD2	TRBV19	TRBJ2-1	TGTGCCAGTAGTGAAGAGCGGGGGGCAGGGAATGAGCAGTTCTTC	CASSEERGAGNEQFF
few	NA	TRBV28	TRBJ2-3	TGTGCCAGCAGTTTCTCTCTTGAGGGGACAGATACGCAGTATTTT	CASSFSLEGTDTQYF
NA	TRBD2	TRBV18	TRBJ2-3	TGTGCCAGCTCACCACGTGGCCCCCCAGCGGGGGGGGCAGATACGCAGTATTTT	CASSPRGPPAGGADTQYF
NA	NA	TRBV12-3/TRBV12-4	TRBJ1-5	TGTGCCAGCAGTAAGGGGGATAGCAATCAGCCCCAGCATTTT	CASSKGDSNQPQHF
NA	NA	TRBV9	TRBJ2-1	TGTGCCAGCAGCGTACTAAGGGGCCCTTCGGACAATGAGCAGTTCTTC	CASSVLRGPSDNEQFF
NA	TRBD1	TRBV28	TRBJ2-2	TGTGCCAGCAGTTACACCGGGACAGGGGGCAACACCGGGGAGCTGTTTTTT	CASSYTGTGGNTGELFF
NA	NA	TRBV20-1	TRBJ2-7	TGCAGTGCTAGAGATATGGGGGGTTACGAGCAGTACTTC	CSARDMGGYEQYF
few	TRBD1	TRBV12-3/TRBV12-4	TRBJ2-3	TGTGCCAGCTCACGGACAGGGCGAGGAGCCCCAGATACGCAGTATTTT	CASSRTGRGAPDTQYF
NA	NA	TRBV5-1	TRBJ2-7	TGCGCCAGCAGCTTGGGGTGGGGAACCTACGAGCAGTACTTC	CASSLGWGTYEQYF
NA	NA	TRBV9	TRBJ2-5	TGTGCCAGCAGCCGAGACAGTTCAGAGACCCAGTACTTC	CASSRDSSETQYF
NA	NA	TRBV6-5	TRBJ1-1	TGTGCCAGCAGTTACTCCGGCACCCGGGAGCCTTTCTTT	CASSYSGTREPFF
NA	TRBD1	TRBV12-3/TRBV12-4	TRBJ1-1	TGTGCCAGCAGCCCGACAGGGGATGGAGTGGGCACTGAAGCTTTCTTT	CASSPTGDGVGTEAFF
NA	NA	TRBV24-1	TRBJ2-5	TGTGCCACCAGTGACCCCTCAAAGGGAGGTAAAGAGACCCAGTACTTC	CATSDPSKGGKETQYF
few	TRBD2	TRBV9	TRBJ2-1	TGTGCCAGCAGCCCAGCGGGGGCAACCTACAATGAGCAGTTCTTC	CASSPAGATYNEQFF
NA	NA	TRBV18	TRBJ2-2	TGTGCCAGCTCACCAATAAGGGGGGACACCGGGGAGCTGTTTTTT	CASSPIRGDTGELFF
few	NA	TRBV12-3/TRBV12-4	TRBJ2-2	TGTGCCAGCAGCCCCCTGGAGCGGCAGGGCGGGGAGCTGTTTTTT	CASSPLERQGGELFF
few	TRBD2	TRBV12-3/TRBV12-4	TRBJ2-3	TGTGCCAGCAGCCCCATAACTAGCGGGGGGCGAACTAGCACAGATACGCAGTATTTT	CASSPITSGGRTSTDTQYF
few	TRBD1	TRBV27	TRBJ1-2	TGTGCCAGCAGTCCTCTGACCGGGACAGGGGTGGGATATGGCTACACCTTC	CASSPLTGTGVGYGYTF
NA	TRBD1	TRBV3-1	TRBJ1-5	TGTGCCAGCAGCCAAAGCAGGACAGGGATGCAAGCCCAGCATTTT	CASSQSRTGMQAQHF
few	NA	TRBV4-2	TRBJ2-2	TGTGCCAGCAGCCAAGGGACAGCGCTGAGAAAGACCGGGGAGCTGTTTTTT	CASSQGTALRKTGELFF
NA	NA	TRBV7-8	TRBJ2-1	TGTGCCAGCAGCCTCTCCGGGCGGACAATCTACAATGAGCAGTTCTTC	CASSLSGRTIYNEQFF
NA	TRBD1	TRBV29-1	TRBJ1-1	TGCAGCGTTGTGGACAGGCTCACTGAAGCTTTCTTT	CSVVDRLTEAFF
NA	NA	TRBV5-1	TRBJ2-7	TGCGCCAGCACACCGGGGGACATGTTCTACGAGCAGTACTTC	CASTPGDMFYEQYF
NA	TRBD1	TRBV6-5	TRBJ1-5	TGTGCCAGCAGTTACGGGGGACAGCCCAATCAGCCCCAGCATTTT	CASSYGGQPNQPQHF
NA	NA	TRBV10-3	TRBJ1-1	TGTGCCATCAGTGAGGGACATCCGAACACTGAAGCTTTCTTT	CAISEGHPNTEAFF
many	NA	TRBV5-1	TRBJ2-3	TGTGCCAGCAGCTTAGACAGAGATACGCAGTATTTT	CASSLDRDTQYF
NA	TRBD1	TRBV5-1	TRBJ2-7	TGCGCCAGCAGGCTGGATCTGAGGGGGCGCTTCGAGCAGTACTTC	CASRLDLRGRFEQYF
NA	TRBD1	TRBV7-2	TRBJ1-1	TGTGCCAGCAGCTTAGTAGGGGGGACAGGGGGCGAAGCTTTCTTT	CASSLVGGTGGEAFF
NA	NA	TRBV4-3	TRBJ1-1	TGCGCCAGCAGCCTTAAATCCAACACTGAAGCTTTCTTT	CASSLKSNTEAFF
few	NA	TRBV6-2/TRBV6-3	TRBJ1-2	TGTGCCACCTTCATCTACTATGGCTACACCTTC	CATFIYYGYTF
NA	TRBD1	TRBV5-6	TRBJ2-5	TGTGCCAGCAGTTTTTACAGGGGATCTCCAGAGACCCAGTACTTC	CASSFYRGSPETQYF
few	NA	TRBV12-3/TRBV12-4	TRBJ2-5	TGTGCCACTATAGCGCCCCCGGCCCAGTACTTC	CATIAPPAQYF
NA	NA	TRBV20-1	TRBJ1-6	TGCAGTGCTAGAGATCGGGGTCTCTCACCCCTCCACTTT	CSARDRGLSPLHF
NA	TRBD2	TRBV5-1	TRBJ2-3	TGCGCCAGCAGTAAACTAGCGGGGGGCCCTCCTAGCACAGATACGCAGTATTTT	CASSKLAGGPPSTDTQYF
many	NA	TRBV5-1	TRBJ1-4	TGCGCCAGCAGCGTGGGCGAAAAACTGTTTTTT	CASSVGEKLFF
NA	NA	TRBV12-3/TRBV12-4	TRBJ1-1	TGTGCCAGCAGTTGGGGCAGGAGGGGACATTTCTTT	CASSWGRRGHFF